This T cell receptor beta chain was obtained from a study of graft-versus-host responses after intestinal transplantation. Across the study: Every one of the recipients received anti-thymocyte globulin induction and afterwards took tacrolimus and steroids for three to four years.

Overall study results and limits: GvH clones were identified in recipient marrow, with some first appearing in ileum or blood. Graft-donor T cell macrochimerism coincided with high graft-versus-host to host-versus-graft clonal ratios in allografts.

In the case of this clone: Its antigen is not known.

CDR3 length: 16 amino acids. V dropped 4 bases and J dropped 5 bases, with 20 bases sitting between them. Germline assignment: CDR1 LGHNA and CDR2 YNFKEQ. The repertoire was sequenced with immunoSEQ multiplex PCR; TCRdb's copy has only in-frame clones and lacks some. The sample shows around 39,000 clones, more than 85% of them seen only once. This receptor was identified in a human patient who received an intestinal transplant, so some T cells may come from the graft donor. This specimen consisted of PBMCs, obtained roughly 780 days after intestinal transplantation. V gene TRBV4-2 combines with J gene TRBJ1-2; maybe TRBD1 (5 bases). Here the CDR3 DNA reads TGTGCCAGCAGCCCAGAGGTCGGGGCGTCGCGGTATGGCTACACCTTC. This sequence encodes CASSPEVGASRYGYTF.